This T cell receptor (beta chain) was sequenced for a study of neurological immune-mediated disorders. The CDR3 covers 12 residues. V shed 0 bases and J shed 5 bases, with 8 bases lying between them. Germline loops: CDR1 DFQATT, CDR2 SNEGSKA (reference sequence). The making of cDNA relied on 5'RACE with 10-nucleotide random UMIs. TCRdb redid the calling of the 5' RACE reads with MiXCR, one entry per CDR3 protein. Of tens of thousands of distinct CDR3 sequences in the sample, approximately 3.5% were seen once. This clonotype was recorded many times. The sequencing sample was made of PBMCs. The clonotype originates from a woman in her forties or fifties with multiple sclerosis. The chain recombines TRBV20-1 with TRBJ2-7, with D unresolved. CDR3: CSARDLPHEQYF. CDR3 DNA sequence: TGCAGTGCTAGAGACCTCCCTCACGAGCAGTACTTC.